This T cell receptor (beta chain) was profiled in a study of blood T cell repertoires in COVID-19. Authors' analysis steps: Estimation of nucleated cell counts was performed using reference gene primer amplification. The protocol was immunoSEQ multiplex PCR, while the TCRdb copy is restricted to in-frame clones and leaves out a portion. Clonal size and the V and J genes are those of that table, whereas D and trimming came from the DNA. The table lists 150,000 to 200,000 clones, more than 70% of them singletons, with roughly 3.7% in the top ten. V lost 5 bases to trimming and J lost 5 bases, with 11 bases between them. The CDR3 covers 14 residues. The germline V gene has CDR1 SGHRS and CDR2 YFSETQ.

The sequencing sample was made of peripheral blood. This clonotype was sampled from a woman under 40 with acute or convalescent COVID-19. The V gene is TRBV5-1, the J gene TRBJ1-6, with D perhaps matching TRBD1 (5 bases). This CDR3 is CASRGASDNSPLHF. CDR3 DNA: TGCGCCAGCAGAGGGGCCAGTGATAATTCACCCCTCCACTTT. Supplemented by reference TRBV5-1 and TRBJ1-6, the full variable domain reads KAGVTQTPRYLIKTRGQQVTLSCSPISGHRSVSWYQQTPGQGLQFLFEYFSETQRNKGNFPGRFSGRQFSNSRSEMNVSTLELGDSALYLCASRGASDNSPLHFGNGTRLTVT.